This T cell receptor beta chain was identified during a study of CD8 T cells in Susac syndrome. Random hexamers primed reverse transcription of roughly 0.45 to 1 ug RNA. TCRdb called the immunoSEQ multiplex PCR reads again in MiXCR, with one record for every CDR3 protein. The data hold 95,000 to 150,000 distinct CDR3 sequences, with roughly 94% observed a single time. Trimming shortened V by 9 bases and J by 4 bases, and 11 bases separated the two germline ends. The length of the CDR3 is 12 residues. Germline lookup yields CDR1 SGDLS and CDR2 YYNGEE. The sample taken for sequencing was CD8+ T cells from PBMCs. J is TRBJ1-3 and V is TRBV9, with D unclear. This receptor was taken from a human donor with Susac syndrome. The CDR3 DNA reads as TGTGCCACCGGAGGTCTAGGAAACACCATATATTTT. Its translation is CATGGLGNTIYF.